This T cell receptor (beta chain) emerged from a study of early T cells in non-severe SARS-CoV-2 infection. Per germline, CDR1 LGHNA and CDR2 YSLEER. With 0 bases removed from V and 4 bases from J, the gap between germline ends came to 7 bases. This CDR3 has 14 residues. Individual cDNA molecules received unique molecular identifiers during library preparation. Using its own MiXCR run on the 5' RACE reads, TCRdb lists one record per CDR3 protein. The profile shows roughly 38,000 distinct CDR3 sequences, 4.5% to 7% of them singletons. The specimen comprised whole blood, sampled at baseline. The J gene is TRBJ1-3, the V gene TRBV4-3; no clear D gene. The clonotype was recovered from an adult who was a healthcare worker with PCR-confirmed SARS-CoV-2 infection or an uninfected control (not recorded which). DNA for the CDR3: TGCGCCAGCAGCCAAGATCGTCGAGGAAACACCATATATTTT. This gives the protein CASSQDRRGNTIYF.